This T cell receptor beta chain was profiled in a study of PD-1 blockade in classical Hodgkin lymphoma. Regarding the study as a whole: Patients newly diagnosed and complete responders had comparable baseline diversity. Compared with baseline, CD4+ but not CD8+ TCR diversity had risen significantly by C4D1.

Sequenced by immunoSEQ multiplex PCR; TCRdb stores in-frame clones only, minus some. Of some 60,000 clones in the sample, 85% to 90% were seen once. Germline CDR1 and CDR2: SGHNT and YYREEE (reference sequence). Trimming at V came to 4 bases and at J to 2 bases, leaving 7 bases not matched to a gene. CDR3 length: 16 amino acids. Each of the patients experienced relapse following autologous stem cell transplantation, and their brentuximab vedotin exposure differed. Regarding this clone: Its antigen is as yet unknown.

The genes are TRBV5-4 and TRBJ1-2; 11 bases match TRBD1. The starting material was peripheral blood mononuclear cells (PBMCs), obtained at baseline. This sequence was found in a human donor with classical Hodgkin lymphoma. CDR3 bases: TGTGCCAGCAGCCCAGTGAGGACAGGGGGCAACTATGGCTACACCTTC. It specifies CASSPVRTGGNYGYTF.